A single sample gave rise to the 32 T cell receptor beta chains below, sequenced in a study of shared clonotypes between healthy human individuals. Method: immunoSEQ multiplex PCR; TCRdb's copy keeps in-frame clones and lacks some. This sample has about 520,000 clones; about 96% occur once, and the top ten carry under 0.065%. Sequenced input: naive CD4+ T cells sorted from blood. As for subset: CD45RA+ positively selected. The receptors were sampled from a woman in her 30s in good health.

The V call is TRBV7-9, the J call TRBJ2-7; D is undetermined. V was clipped by 5 bases and J by 0 bases, with 14 bases between them. CDR1 and CDR2 from the germline V gene are SEHNR and FQNEAQ (reference sequence). There are 15 residues in the CDR3. The CDR3 sequence is CASSVDHANSYEQYF. The CDR3 coding sequence is TGTGCCAGCAGCGTTGATCATGCGAACTCCTACGAGCAGTACTTC.

J is TRBJ2-7 and V is TRBV7-9, with 11 bases that match TRBD2. This CDR3 has 15 amino acids. The V gene's germline CDR1 is SEHNR and CDR2 FQNEAQ (reference sequence). V lost 5 bases and J lost 3; bases outside the gene matches: 6. CDR3 region: CASSQELAGVYEQYF. In DNA, the CDR3 is TGTGCCAGCAGCCAAGAACTAGCGGGAGTCTACGAGCAGTACTTC.

The CDR3 region has the DNA TGTGCCAGCATTCGGGGTGGTCTCCGCTCTGGGGCCAACGTCCTGACTTTC. Amino acids: CASIRGGLRSGANVLTF. The chain links TRBV2 to TRBJ2-6; D is perhaps TRBD2 (5 bases). Trimming stripped 7 bases from V and 0 bases from J, with 16 bases between. Germline CDR1 and CDR2: SNHLY and FYNNEI. The CDR3 is 17 amino acids.

This chain connects TRBV6-6 to TRBJ1-1; TRBD1 aligns across 8 bases. The V gene end was trimmed by 5 bases and the J gene end by 3 bases; junction bases not matched to a gene: 8. The germline CDR1 and CDR2 sequences are MNHNY and SVGAGI (reference sequence). The CDR3 is made up of 15 amino acids. This CDR3 reads CASSAQDRGDTEAFF. The CDR3 DNA is TGTGCCAGCAGTGCCCAAGACAGGGGTGACACTGAAGCTTTCTTT.

This clone showed up just once. CDR3 bases: TGCGCCAGCAGCTTGGCGGGAGCAAGCGTGTTGAATGAGCAGTTCTTC. Its protein is CASSLAGASVLNEQFF. The chain recombines TRBV5-1 with TRBJ2-1, with D maybe TRBD2 (6 bases). The V gene lost 0 bases and the J gene lost 7 bases, with 17 bases spanning the gap. Germline values: CDR1 SGHRS, CDR2 YFSETQ. This CDR3 has 16 residues.

Turning to this clone: Other DNA sequences within the sample encode an identical CDR3. This chain connects TRBV18 to TRBJ2-5; 7 bases align to TRBD1. The germline V gene has CDR1 KGHSH and CDR2 LQKENI. Trimming at V came to 3 bases and at J to 5 bases, leaving 0 bases not matched to a gene. The length of the CDR3 is 12 residues. CDR3 nucleotides: TGTGCCAGCTCACCCAGGGGGGAGACCCAGTACTTC. This sequence encodes CASSPRGETQYF.

This chain uses TRBV7-2 with TRBJ1-4; possibly TRBD1 for D (5 bases). Trimming left V 3 bases short and J 4 bases short, with 12 bases between. Germline loops: CDR1 SGHTA, CDR2 FQGNSA. The CDR3 runs to 15 residues. DNA of the CDR3: TGTGCCAGCAGCTTCGGGGGAATGGGTAATGAAAAACTGTTTTTT. Its translation: CASSFGGMGNEKLFF.

This CDR3 reads CASSPQTGVGTEAFF. The CDR3 DNA is TGTGCCAGCAGCCCCCAGACAGGGGTGGGCACTGAAGCTTTCTTT. The gene calls are TRBV9 and TRBJ1-1; 8 positions match TRBD1. V was pared by 4 bases and J by 4 bases, with 9 bases of the junction left unmatched. This CDR3 spans 15 amino acids. Per germline, CDR1 SGDLS and CDR2 YYNGEE.

The chain employs TRBV29-1 and TRBJ1-2; D gene uncertain. The germline V gene encodes CDR1 SQVTM and CDR2 ANQGSEA. Trimming shortened V by 4 bases and J by 1 base, and 10 bases separated the two germline ends. This CDR3 spans 13 amino acids. CDR3 residues: CSVVERLNYGYTF. CDR3 DNA sequence: TGCAGCGTTGTGGAACGGCTTAACTATGGCTACACCTTC.

V is TRBV5-1 and J is TRBJ2-7; 7 bases match TRBD1. V was pared by 0 bases and J by 3 bases, with 6 bases of the junction left unmatched. There are 15 residues in the CDR3. Germline assignment: CDR1 SGHRS and CDR2 YFSETQ. CDR3 sequence: CASSLAWDRSYEQYF. As DNA, the CDR3 is TGCGCCAGCAGCTTGGCCTGGGACAGAAGCTACGAGCAGTACTTC.

CDR3 protein: CATLGISYNEQFF. CDR3 bases: TGTGCCACCCTGGGTATTTCCTACAATGAGCAGTTCTTC. The genes are TRBV6-4 and TRBJ2-1; D gene unclear. Germline V CDR1 and CDR2: MRHNA, SNTAGT. CDR3 size: 13 residues. V dropped 10 bases and J dropped 1 base, with 11 bases sitting between them.

This chain connects TRBV7-9 to TRBJ1-2; D is possibly TRBD1 (6 bases). Per the germline V gene, CDR1 is SEHNR and CDR2 is FQNEAQ (reference sequence). The CDR3 spans 15 residues. V was shortened by 1 base and J by 1 base, with 10 bases between the two germline ends. CDR3 loop: CASSLDGGFNYGYTF. CDR3 nucleotides: TGTGCCAGCAGCTTAGATGGGGGCTTTAACTATGGCTACACCTTC.

The chain joins TRBV28 to TRBJ2-7; 9 positions agree with TRBD1. After removal of 5 bases from V and 6 bases from J, the junction contained 8 bases not matched to a gene. This CDR3 has 14 amino acids. CDR1 is MDHEN and CDR2 is SYDVKM in the germline V gene. The CDR3 nucleotides are TGTGCCAGCAGTACCGGGACAGGGATCATCGAGCAGTACTTC. Protein sequence: CASSTGTGIIEQYF.

The CDR3 region has the DNA TGTGCCAGCAGCTTGAGGAGGGTCGACCCAGAGCAGTTCTTC. As protein: CASSLRRVDPEQFF. The chain links TRBV5-4 to TRBJ2-1; TRBD2 is a possible D gene (6 bases). This CDR3 is 14 amino acids long. The V gene lost 1 base and the J gene lost 10 bases, with 15 bases spanning the gap. Germline V lookup: CDR1 SGHNT, CDR2 YYREEE (reference sequence). Complete variable domain (other parts from reference TRBV5-4 and TRBJ2-1): ETGVTQSPTHLIKTRGQQVTLRCSSQSGHNTVSWYQQALGQGPQFIFQYYREEENGRGNFPPRFSGLQFPNYSSELNVNALELDDSALYLCASSLRRVDPEQFFGPGTRLTVL.

Concerning this clone: The same CDR3 also results from other DNA sequences found in this sample. CDR3 in DNA: TGCGCCAGCAGCTTAACTAACTATGGCTACACCTTC. As protein: CASSLTNYGYTF. J is TRBJ1-2 and V is TRBV5-1, with D unresolved. V was cut by 2 bases and J by 0 bases, with 2 bases left in between. Germline V CDR1 and CDR2: SGHRS, YFSETQ. The CDR3 length is 12 residues.

The V call is TRBV18, the J call TRBJ2-2; TRBD1 might be the D (6 bases). This CDR3 is built from 14 residues. Germline values: CDR1 KGHSH, CDR2 LQKENI. Trimming removed 4 bases from V and 6 bases from J, with 12 bases in between. CDR3 DNA sequence: TGTGCCAGCTCACTGACAGGAGCTTCCGGGGAGCTGTTTTTT. It yields the protein CASSLTGASGELFF.

V gene TRBV30 combines with J gene TRBJ2-1; 8 bases map to TRBD2. The CDR3 covers 13 residues. With 6 bases clipped from V and 6 bases from J, the junction kept 7 bases outside the gene matches. The germline CDR1 and CDR2 sequences are GTSNPN and SVGIG (reference sequence). The CDR3 here is CACRRGAPNEQFF. The CDR3 nucleotides read TGTGCCTGCCGGCGGGGGGCCCCCAATGAGCAGTTCTTC.

The chain couples TRBV7-2 to TRBJ1-1; 7 bases fit TRBD1. Trimming took 1 base from V and 3 from J; bases not matched to a gene: 2. The CDR3 length is 14 residues. Per germline, CDR1 SGHTA and CDR2 FQGNSA. CDR3 protein: CASSLDRGDTEAFF. The CDR3 coding sequence is TGTGCCAGCAGCTTAGACAGGGGAGACACTGAAGCTTTCTTT.

V gene TRBV5-4 combines with J gene TRBJ1-1; 9 bases match TRBD1. Per the germline V gene, CDR1 is SGHNT and CDR2 is YYREEE (reference sequence). There are 15 residues in the CDR3. The trim removed 4 bases at V and 5 bases at J, leaving 9 bases unmatched. The CDR3 DNA follows: TGTGCCAGCAGCCCCGGACAGGGGCAGAGGACTGAAGCTTTCTTT. Its protein product is CASSPGQGQRTEAFF.

The J gene is TRBJ2-7, the V gene TRBV28, with TRBD1 as a possible D gene (5 bases). The CDR3 totals 12 residues. The V end lost 6 bases, the J end lost 1 base, and 7 bases lay between the germline ends. Germline CDR1 and CDR2: MDHEN and SYDVKM. CDR3 sequence reads: CASSRQSYEQYF. CDR3 bases: TGTGCCAGCAGCAGACAGTCCTACGAGCAGTACTTC.

The chain combines TRBV6-5 with TRBJ2-1; 7 bases line up with TRBD2. Germline assignment: CDR1 MNHEY and CDR2 SVGAGI. V lost 4 bases to trimming and J lost 10 bases; unmatched junction nucleotides: 7. This CDR3 comprises 13 residues. CDR3 in amino acids: CASSSTGLTEQFF. CDR3 coding DNA: TGTGCCAGCAGTTCGACGGGACTAACAGAGCAGTTCTTC.

The chain links TRBV6-1 to TRBJ2-1; 10 bases agree with TRBD2. This CDR3 has 15 residues. With V trimmed by 6 bases and J by 5 bases, 7 bases remained unmatched. Germline assignment: CDR1 MNHNS and CDR2 SASEGT. The CDR3 protein is CASRYSGRPNNEQFF. In DNA form, the CDR3 reads TGTGCCAGCAGGTATAGCGGGAGGCCAAACAATGAGCAGTTCTTC.

The chain employs TRBV19 and TRBJ1-4, with 7 bases aligning to TRBD1. This CDR3 has 15 amino acids. The germline V gene has CDR1 LNHDA and CDR2 SQIVND (reference sequence). V lost 7 bases, J lost 8 bases, and 13 bases stayed unmatched. The CDR3 sequence is CASTETGERGEKLFF. The CDR3 DNA reads as TGTGCCAGTACCGAAACAGGGGAGAGAGGAGAAAAACTGTTTTTT.

The chain has TRBV28 and TRBJ2-5; 11 bases line up with TRBD2. The CDR3 contains 16 residues. V was pared by 7 bases and J by 3 bases, with 10 bases of the junction left unmatched. In germline, CDR1 is MDHEN, CDR2 SYDVKM. The CDR3 here is CASTPAGTSGKETQYF. Written as DNA, the CDR3 is TGTGCCAGCACCCCCGCCGGGACTAGCGGAAAAGAGACCCAGTACTTC.

The chain joins TRBV27 to TRBJ2-1; D remains unclear. CDR1 and CDR2 (germline): MNHEY, SMNVEV (reference sequence). CDR3 length: 15 amino acids. The V end was cut by 2 bases, the J end by 6 bases, with 14 bases between. The CDR3 here is CASSLKWLSANEQFF. CDR3 nucleotide sequence: TGTGCCAGCAGTTTAAAGTGGTTATCAGCCAATGAGCAGTTCTTC.

This chain connects TRBV15 to TRBJ2-5, with D perhaps being TRBD1 or TRBD2 (6 bases each). V lost 5 bases and J 2 bases, leaving 12 bases between the germline ends. CDR1 and CDR2 (germline): LNHNV, YYDKDF (reference sequence). This CDR3 spans 14 amino acids. CDR3 residues: CATSAGGLQETQYF. CDR3 bases: TGTGCCACCAGCGCCGGGGGCCTTCAAGAGACCCAGTACTTC.

The V call is TRBV5-1, the J call TRBJ2-7, with 8 bases identical to TRBD1. V lost 3 bases and J lost 3; bases outside the gene matches: 2. Germline V gene data show CDR1 as SGHRS and CDR2 as YFSETQ. The CDR3 spans 13 residues. The CDR3 bases are TGCGCCAGCAGCTCGACAGGGGACTACGAGCAGTACTTC. It encodes CASSSTGDYEQYF. The whole variable domain, filled in from reference TRBV5-1 and TRBJ2-7, reads KAGVTQTPRYLIKTRGQQVTLSCSPISGHRSVSWYQQTPGQGLQFLFEYFSETQRNKGNFPGRFSGRQFSNSRSEMNVSTLELGDSALYLCASSSTGDYEQYFGPGTRLTVT.

The gene calls are TRBV4-1 and TRBJ1-2, with D unclear. This CDR3 spans 13 amino acids. The V gene lost 3 bases and the J gene lost 2 bases, with 7 bases spanning the gap. Looked up from germline, CDR1 is MGHRA and CDR2 is YSYEKL. CDR3: CASSHPRNYGYTF. The CDR3 DNA follows: TGCGCCAGCAGCCACCCCAGAAACTATGGCTACACCTTC.

The V call is TRBV6-1, the J call TRBJ1-4, with 8 bases matching TRBD1. Germline CDR1 reads MNHNS; CDR2 reads SASEGT. The junction had 5 bases not matched to a gene; V was cut back by 0 bases and J by 8 bases. The CDR3 covers 15 residues. CDR3 sequence (DNA): TGTGCCAGCAGTGAAGCAACAGGGGGGAAGGAAAAACTGTTTTTT. It translates to CASSEATGGKEKLFF.

The chain recombines TRBV10-2 with TRBJ2-7, with 9 positions matching TRBD1. The CDR3 length is 15 residues. The ends lost 6 bases at V and 0 bases at J; junction bases unmatched: 6. The V gene's germline CDR1 is WSHSY and CDR2 SAAADI. As DNA, the CDR3 is TGCGCCAGCAGAAGGGACAGGGCGAACTCCTACGAGCAGTACTTC. It translates to CASRRDRANSYEQYF.

The V gene is TRBV19, the J gene TRBJ1-1; unclear D gene. The CDR3 runs 13 residues. Germline loops: CDR1 LNHDA, CDR2 SQIVND (reference sequence). V gave up 5 bases and J gave up 1 base, with 8 bases separating them. The CDR3 DNA follows: TGTGCCAGTAGTTGGGTCCCGAACACTGAAGCTTTCTTT. Translation: CASSWVPNTEAFF.

The chain carries TRBV27 and TRBJ2-7; D perhaps matches TRBD1 (6 bases). The CDR3 covers 13 residues. V lost 4 bases, J lost 4 bases, and 11 bases lay in between. Germline lookup yields CDR1 MNHEY and CDR2 SMNVEV (reference sequence). The CDR3 here is CASSSRDKYEQYF. CDR3 bases: TGTGCCAGCAGTTCCCGGGACAAGTACGAGCAGTACTTC.